This T cell receptor (beta chain) was captured in a study of CD8 T cells in ankylosing spondylitis. Findings and caveats of the study: In ankylosing spondylitis blood, a motif of seven or eight highly homologous TCR beta variants appeared characteristic. As reported, disease-linked clones showed significant enrichment in matched ankylosing spondylitis synovial fluid.

TCR beta libraries were made by quantitative 5'-RACE with molecular barcodes. MiXCR, applied by TCRdb to the 5' RACE reads, yields one record per CDR3 protein. This sample has about 500,000 distinct CDR3 sequences; roughly 5.3% occur once, and the top ten carry around 3.6%. The sample holds many counts of this clonotype. Its antigen is unknown. Germline assignment: CDR1 SQVTM and CDR2 ANQGSEA. The CDR3 is made up of 15 amino acids. Trimming cost V 0 bases and J 1 base, with 13 bases left between them. The chain recombines TRBV29-1 with TRBJ2-7; D may be TRBD1 or TRBD2 (5 bases each). This clonotype was sampled from a male donor with ankylosing spondylitis. Material for sequencing was blood, either unsorted or a sorted T cell fraction (not recorded which). The CDR3 loop reads CSVEDLRGNSYEQYF. The CDR3 DNA reads as TGCAGCGTTGAAGATCTGAGGGGCAATTCCTACGAGCAGTACTTC.